This entry lists 21 T cell receptor beta chains sequenced from one sample in a study of blood T cell repertoires in COVID-19 (dated by TCRdb to between 2020 and 2021). Library construction relied on the immunoSEQ multiplex PCR assay. TCRdb holds this immuneACCESS table with in-frame rearrangements only. Some clones are missing; in checked studies, unresolved V genes explain under half, and the rest has no known cause. The sample table shows about 220,000 clones, and approximately 80% are seen once. Around 13% of the sample is in the top ten clones. The sequencing input was peripheral blood. Receptor source: a human donor in a cohort sampled during active COVID-19.

The V and J genes are TRBV4-2 and TRBJ1-1; 7 nucleotides agree with TRBD1. Unmatched junction bases numbered 8, after V lost 1 base and J lost 3 bases. The CDR3 loop spans 16 amino acids. Germline lookup yields CDR1 LGHNA and CDR2 YNFKEQ. The CDR3 DNA follows: TGTGCCAGCAGCCAAGCCCCGGACAGGATGGACACTGAAGCTTTCTTT. Translating it yields CASSQAPDRMDTEAFF.

The chain carries TRBV18 and TRBJ2-3; possibly TRBD1 for D (6 bases). This CDR3 contains 16 residues. V lost 3 bases, J lost 0 bases, and 13 bases lay in between. Germline lookup yields CDR1 KGHSH and CDR2 LQKENI. CDR3 residues: CASSPPRTVSTDTQYF. The CDR3 region has the DNA TGTGCCAGCTCACCGCCTCGGACAGTAAGCACAGATACGCAGTATTTT.

J is TRBJ2-1 and V is TRBV14; D unclear. This CDR3 is 16 amino acids long. The V end was cut by 1 base, the J end by 7 bases, with 17 bases between. The germline V gene has CDR1 SGHDN and CDR2 FVKESK. DNA for the CDR3: TGTGCCAGCAGCCAAGGCGGCACGATAAGACCTAATGAGCAGTTCTTC. This codes for CASSQGGTIRPNEQFF.

The rearrangement links TRBV28 to TRBJ2-3; a weak D match, TRBD1 (6 bases). The CDR3 extends over 16 amino acids. With 5 bases removed from V and 4 bases from J, the gap between germline ends came to 19 bases. CDR1 is MDHEN, CDR2 SYDVKM, per germline. The CDR3 nucleotides read TGTGCCAGCAGTCTTATGACCGGGACATATCCAGATACGCAGTATTTT. Amino acid sequence: CASSLMTGTYPDTQYF.

The rearrangement uses TRBV3-1 (or the pseudogene TRBV3-2) and TRBJ1-5, with D unresolved. The ends were cut back, 3 bases at V and 6 bases at J, with 9 bases in the middle. The germline V gene encodes CDR1 LGHDT and CDR2 YNNKEL (reference sequence). This CDR3 has 13 amino acids. The CDR3 DNA reads TGTGCCAGCAGCCAGTACGGAGGTCAGCCCCAGCATTTT. Residues: CASSQYGGQPQHF.

This chain joins TRBV10-3 and TRBJ2-1; a weak D match, TRBD2 (6 bases). CDR3 length: 14 amino acids. From germline, CDR1 is ENHRY and CDR2 SYGVKD. The germline V and J ends were trimmed by 4 bases and 8 bases, with 15 bases remaining between them. For the CDR3, the DNA is TGTGCCATCAGTGTGTTGGGGAGGCACGATGAGCAGTTCTTC. As protein: CAISVLGRHDEQFF.

This CDR3 is CASSARGVGETQYF. Here the CDR3 DNA reads TGTGCCAGTAGTGCCCGCGGGGTAGGAGAGACCCAGTACTTC. This sequence joins TRBV19 and TRBJ2-5, with TRBD2 as a possible D gene (6 bases). Trimming removed 5 bases at V and 4 bases at J, with 14 bases between. In germline, CDR1 is LNHDA, CDR2 SQIVND (reference sequence). The length of the CDR3 is 14 residues.

The rearrangement uses TRBV5-4 and TRBJ2-6, with a tentative D call TRBD1 (5 bases). V dropped 4 bases and J dropped 0 bases, with 14 bases sitting between them. The CDR3 length is 17 residues. The germline V gene has CDR1 SGHNT and CDR2 YYREEE (reference sequence). The CDR3: CASSSLSTASGANVLTF. The DNA for the CDR3 is TGTGCCAGCAGCAGCCTCTCGACAGCCTCTGGGGCCAACGTCCTGACTTTC.

This clone occurred a few times. J is TRBJ1-5 and V is TRBV12-1; the table's D call TRBD1 went unverified against the DNA. TRBV12-1 represents a pseudogene. The CDR3 totals 16 residues. In DNA, the CDR3 is TGTGCCAGCAGCCCAGGGGCTCTTTATAGCAATCAGCCCCAGCATTTT. This codes for CASSPGALYSNQPQHF.

Here the CDR3 reads CASSSADRGYQPQHF. The CDR3 nucleotides read TGTGCCAGCAGTTCCGCGGACAGGGGTTATCAGCCCCAGCATTTT. The V and J genes are TRBV27 and TRBJ1-5; 9 bases match TRBD1. The germline V gene has CDR1 MNHEY and CDR2 SMNVEV (reference sequence). The ends lost 4 bases at V and 5 bases at J; junction bases unmatched: 6. This CDR3 region has 15 residues.

The chain joins TRBV12-5 to TRBJ1-1, with a weak D call TRBD1 (5 bases). V was clipped by 9 bases and J by 0 bases, with 11 bases between them. The CDR3 is 13 amino acids. Germline values: CDR1 LGHNT, CDR2 FRNRAP. The CDR3 sequence is CASGRGVNTEAFF. DNA for the CDR3: TGTGCTAGCGGACGGGGGGTGAACACTGAAGCTTTCTTT.

The chain combines TRBV3-1 (or the pseudogene TRBV3-2) with TRBJ1-2; perhaps TRBD1 as D (5 bases). The CDR3 contains 12 residues. Trimming left V 5 bases short and J 2 bases short, with 6 bases between. Per germline, CDR1 LGHDT and CDR2 YNNKEL (reference sequence). CDR3 coding DNA: TGTGCCAGCAGCGCAGGGAACTATGGCTACACCTTC. Protein sequence: CASSAGNYGYTF.

The rearrangement links TRBV7-2 to TRBJ2-7; D perhaps matches TRBD1 (5 bases). The germline V gene has CDR1 SGHTA and CDR2 FQGNSA. The CDR3 spans 16 residues. Trimming cost V 1 base and J 6 bases, with 19 bases left between them. The CDR3 loop is CASSLVSDITIGEQYF. The CDR3 coding sequence is TGTGCCAGCAGCTTAGTATCGGACATAACGATCGGCGAGCAGTACTTC.

V is TRBV5-4 and J is TRBJ2-5, with 7 bases matching TRBD2. CDR1 and CDR2 from the germline V gene are SGHNT and YYREEE (reference sequence). Trimming removed 0 bases from V and 0 bases from J; junction bases left unmatched: 5. CDR3 length: 16 amino acids. In DNA, the CDR3 is TGTGCCAGCAGCTTGGTCCCGGGAGGCCACCAAGAGACCCAGTACTTC. It yields the protein CASSLVPGGHQETQYF.

This CDR3 is CASLPGQNTGELFF. CDR3 in DNA: TGTGCCAGTCTCCCCGGACAGAACACCGGGGAGCTGTTTTTT. The genes are TRBV4-2 and TRBJ2-2, with TRBD1 as a possible D gene (5 bases). CDR1 LGHNA and CDR2 YNFKEQ come from the germline V gene. V lost 9 bases and J 1 base, leaving 12 bases between the germline ends. The CDR3 contains 14 residues.

The V call is TRBV19, the J call TRBJ1-2; TRBD1 agrees at 9 bases. The V and J ends lost 8 bases and 1 base, in that order; junction bases with no gene match: 11. Germline CDR1 is LNHDA and CDR2 is SQIVND (reference sequence). This CDR3 spans 16 amino acids. The CDR3 DNA sequence: TGTGCCAGTGGATTCGGACAGGGGCTTGTTAACTATGGCTACACCTTC. It codes for CASGFGQGLVNYGYTF.

This chain connects TRBV12-3 or TRBV12-4 to TRBJ2-1; D perhaps matches TRBD1 (5 bases). Between the trimmed V and J ends, which lost 6 bases and 7 bases, there was a span of 13 bases. The CDR3 is 13 residues long. The CDR3 region is CASRGRERNEQFF. As DNA, the CDR3 is TGTGCCAGCAGAGGCAGGGAACGGAATGAGCAGTTCTTC.

The rearrangement links TRBV4-2 to TRBJ2-1, with 9 positions matching TRBD2. The CDR3 sequence is 15 residues long. The germline gives CDR1 LGHNA, CDR2 YNFKEQ. V lost 1 base, J lost 5 bases, and 3 bases stayed unmatched. The CDR3: CASSQGLAENNEQFF. CDR3 DNA sequence: TGTGCCAGCAGCCAAGGACTAGCGGAAAACAATGAGCAGTTCTTC.

The chain has TRBV12-2 and TRBJ1-2; the table gives TRBD1 as D, unverified against the DNA. TRBV12-2 is an annotated pseudogene. The CDR3 has 17 residues. Written as DNA, the CDR3 is TGTGCAAGTCGCCCACTACCGGGACAGGGCTCGAACTATGGCTACACCTTC. Its protein product is CASRPLPGQGSNYGYTF.

V gene TRBV4-1 combines with J gene TRBJ2-1; 11 nucleotides match TRBD2. This CDR3 comprises 15 residues. V dropped 4 bases and J dropped 4; count of bases not matched to a gene: 3. The germline CDR1 and CDR2 sequences are MGHRA and YSYEKL. CDR3 nucleotide sequence: TGCGCCAGCAGCCGGGGGACTAGCGGATACAATGAGCAGTTCTTC. This sequence encodes CASSRGTSGYNEQFF.

V and J are TRBV6-5 and TRBJ1-5; 8 bases agree with TRBD1. The CDR3 spans 15 residues. The V gene end was trimmed by 7 bases and the J gene end by 3 bases; junction bases not matched to a gene: 8. The germline V gene encodes CDR1 MNHEY and CDR2 SVGAGI. The DNA for the CDR3 is TGTGCCAGCAAAGGGACAGGTAACGTCAATCAGCCCCAGCATTTT. It codes for CASKGTGNVNQPQHF.